This TCR beta chain was obtained from a study of cytomegalovirus exposure and HLA in healthy donors. The PCR employed 60 Vbeta primers together with 13 Jbeta primers. Per the study methods: An analysis that came later counted some 80 million unique TCR beta chains, some 11 million shared. Here immunoSEQ multiplex PCR was the method, and the copy in TCRdb shows in-frame clones only, minus some. The DNA gave D and trimming, while V, J and clone size come from that table. The repertoire holds about 110,000 clones, with roughly 80% as singletons. General study findings and limits: Diagnosis of cytomegalovirus status made by the classifier reportedly showed high specificity and sensitivity.

This clone has just one count. Its target is unknown. V trimming: 5 bases; J trimming: 4 bases; junction bases outside the gene matches: 6. Germline CDR1 is LNHDA and CDR2 is SQIVND (reference sequence). This CDR3 contains 16 residues. Sequencing was performed on PBMCs. This clonotype was obtained from a man aged 25-45 years in good health and CMV-seropositive. The chain links TRBV19 to TRBJ2-2; 11 positions match TRBD1. CDR3 loop: CASSSGQGAGTGELFF. In DNA, the CDR3 is TGTGCCAGTAGTTCCGGACAGGGGGCGGGCACCGGGGAGCTGTTTTTT.